A selection of T cell receptor beta chains follows, all from one sample in a study of beta chain features in type 1 diabetes. Sequencing was performed with immunoSEQ multiplex PCR; in TCRdb, only in-frame clones are kept and a portion is missing. The repertoire holds 850,000 to 900,000 clones, with roughly 16% as singletons. Input material: naive CD4+ T cells from blood. These receptors all come from a woman younger than 30 in good health. Each CDR3 is given with its conserved first and last residue. The D gene is left open where the match is weak. Size values are once, few and many counts, or a class for expanded clones, and some rows have none.

J,V,size,D,DNA,CDR3
TRBJ2-1,TRBV6-5,.,.,TGTGCCAGCAGGCCACTAAAGTACAATGAGCAGTTCTTC,CASRPLKYNEQFF
TRBJ2-7,TRBV10-3,.,.,TGTGCCATCCGCGCGGGACAGTCCTACGAGCAGTACTTC,CAIRAGQSYEQYF
TRBJ2-1,TRBV28,few,TRBD2,TGTGCCAGCAGGCGGACTAGCGGGATGAGTGAGCAGTTCTTC,CASRRTSGMSEQFF
TRBJ1-1,TRBV6-1,few,.,TGTGCCAGCAGTGTGGACCGGAACACTGAAGCTTTCTTT,CASSVDRNTEAFF
TRBJ1-3,TRBV11-2,.,.,TGTGCCAGCAGACCTTGGGCCTGGGACGGACCTTCTGGAAACACCATATATTTT,CASRPWAWDGPSGNTIYF
TRBJ2-2,TRBV19,few,.,TGTGCCAGTAGGGGTTTCGGTTTCGACACCGGGGAGCTGTTTTTT,CASRGFGFDTGELFF
TRBJ2-5,TRBV6-6,.,TRBD1,TGTGCCACCGCAGGGGGAAGATGGACCCAAGAGACCCAGTACTTC,CATAGGRWTQETQYF
TRBJ1-1,TRBV20-1,few,.,TGCAGTGCTAGCAGGGCCACTGAAGCTTTCTTT,CSASRATEAFF
TRBJ1-2,TRBV7-2,.,.,TGTGCCAGCAGCTTAGCCCCGGGGCAGAGCGGCTACACCTTC,CASSLAPGQSGYTF
TRBJ2-4,TRBV7-2,.,TRBD1,TGTGCCAGCAGCTTCGACAGGGCTACTCAGTACTTC,CASSFDRATQYF
TRBJ2-1,TRBV18,few,.,TGTGCCAGCTCACCACCGACCCGCAATGAGCAGTTCTTC,CASSPPTRNEQFF
TRBJ2-2,TRBV7-2,.,.,TGTGCCAGCAGCCATAGGACTAACCCCGGCGGGGAGCTGTTTTTT,CASSHRTNPGGELFF
TRBJ1-1,TRBV11-2,.,.,TGTGCCAGCAGCTTAAATCCAGGAAACACTGAAGCTTTCTTT,CASSLNPGNTEAFF
TRBJ2-4,TRBV4-3,.,.,TGCGCCAGCAGCCAGGGGCCCAAAAACATTCAGTACTTC,CASSQGPKNIQYF
TRBJ2-1,TRBV7-2,.,.,TGTGCCAGCAGCTTAGTTCCGCCCTACAATGAGCAGTTCTTC,CASSLVPPYNEQFF
TRBJ2-2,TRBV5-4,few,TRBD2,TGTGCCAGCAGCTTGGGACTAGCGGGGGACACCGGGGAGCTGTTTTTT,CASSLGLAGDTGELFF
TRBJ2-1,TRBV28,.,.,TGTGCCAGCAGCCCCGACAGGAGCTCCTACAATGAGCAGTTCTTC,CASSPDRSSYNEQFF
TRBJ2-1,TRBV5-4,.,.,TGTGCCAGCAGCGCCTCACTAGTCTACAATGAGCAGTTCTTC,CASSASLVYNEQFF
TRBJ2-5,TRBV2,few,TRBD1,TGTGCCAGCACGGGGACAGAAGAGACCCAGTACTTC,CASTGTEETQYF
TRBJ2-1,TRBV29-1,few,TRBD2,TGCAGCACCCCTAGCGGGAGGGCTTCCTACAATGAGCAGTTCTTC,CSTPSGRASYNEQFF
TRBJ2-2,TRBV7-2,.,.,TGTGCCAGCAGCTTACTCGGGAGCGGAAGCGCCGGGGAGCTGTTTTTT,CASSLLGSGSAGELFF
TRBJ1-5,TRBV7-9,.,.,TGTGCCAGCAGCTTTGCTGGGGAACAGCCCCAGCATTTT,CASSFAGEQPQHF
TRBJ1-2,TRBV4-1,.,TRBD1,TGCGCCAGCAGCCTTTCATCGGGACAGAACTATGGCTACACCTTC,CASSLSSGQNYGYTF
TRBJ2-5,TRBV19,.,.,TGTGCCAGGACAGGCCGGTACCAAGAGACCCAGTACTTC,CARTGRYQETQYF
TRBJ2-5,TRBV7-2,few,TRBD1,TGTGCCAGCAGCTTAGTGTTAACAGGGGGGCGGGAGACCCAGTACTTC,CASSLVLTGGRETQYF
TRBJ2-1,TRBV19,few,TRBD2,TGTGCCAGTAGTAATAGCGGGATCCCGCCGTTCTTC,CASSNSGIPPFF